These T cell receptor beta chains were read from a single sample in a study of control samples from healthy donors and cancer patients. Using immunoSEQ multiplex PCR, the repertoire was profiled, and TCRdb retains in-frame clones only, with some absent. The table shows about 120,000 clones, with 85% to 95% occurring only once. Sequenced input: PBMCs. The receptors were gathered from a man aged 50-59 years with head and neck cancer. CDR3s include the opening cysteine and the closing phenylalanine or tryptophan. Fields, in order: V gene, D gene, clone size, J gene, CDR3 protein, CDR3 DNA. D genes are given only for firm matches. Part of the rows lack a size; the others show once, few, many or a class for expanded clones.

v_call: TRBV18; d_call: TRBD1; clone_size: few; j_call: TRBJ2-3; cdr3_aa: CASSPHPRTGNYLGTDTQYF; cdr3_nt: TGTGCCAGCTCACCACACCCAAGGACAGGGAACTACCTCGGCACAGATACGCAGTATTTT
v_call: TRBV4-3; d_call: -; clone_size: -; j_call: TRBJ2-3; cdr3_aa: CASSRDRPPGVTTDTQYF; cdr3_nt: TGCGCCAGCAGCCGCGACCGCCCACCAGGGGTTACCACAGATACGCAGTATTTT
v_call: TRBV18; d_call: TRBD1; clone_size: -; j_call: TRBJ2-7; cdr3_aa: CASSPRQGTYEQYF; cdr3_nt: TGTGCCAGCTCACCAAGACAGGGTACCTACGAGCAGTACTTC
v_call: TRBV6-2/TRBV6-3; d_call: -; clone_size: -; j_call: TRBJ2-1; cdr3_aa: CASSYREWYSYNEQFF; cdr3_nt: TGTGCCAGCAGTTACCGGGAGTGGTACTCCTACAATGAGCAGTTCTTC
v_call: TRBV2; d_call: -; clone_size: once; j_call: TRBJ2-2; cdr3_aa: CASSGNTGELFF; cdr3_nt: TGTGCCAGCAGCGGGAACACCGGGGAGCTGTTTTTT
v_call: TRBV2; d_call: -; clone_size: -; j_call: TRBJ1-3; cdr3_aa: CASSEDGPISGNTIYF; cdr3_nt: TGTGCCAGCAGTGAAGATGGCCCAATCTCTGGAAACACCATATATTTT
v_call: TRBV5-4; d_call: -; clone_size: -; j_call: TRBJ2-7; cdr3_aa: CASSLGGYEQYF; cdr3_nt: TGTGCCAGCAGCTTGGGTGGCTACGAGCAGTACTTC
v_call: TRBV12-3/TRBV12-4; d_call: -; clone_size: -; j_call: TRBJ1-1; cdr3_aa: CASSPPGEAFF; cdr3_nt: TGTGCCAGCAGCCCCCCCGGTGAAGCTTTCTTT
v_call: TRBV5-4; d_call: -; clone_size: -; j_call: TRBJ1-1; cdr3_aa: CASSRPFTEAFF; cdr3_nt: TGTGCCAGCAGCCGGCCGTTCACTGAAGCTTTCTTT
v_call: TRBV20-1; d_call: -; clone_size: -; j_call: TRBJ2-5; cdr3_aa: CSARRETQYF; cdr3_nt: TGCAGTGCTAGACGGGAGACCCAGTACTTC
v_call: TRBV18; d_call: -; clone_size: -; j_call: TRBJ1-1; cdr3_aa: CASSPYRGGTEAFF; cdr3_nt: TGTGCCAGCTCACCATATCGAGGAGGCACTGAAGCTTTCTTT
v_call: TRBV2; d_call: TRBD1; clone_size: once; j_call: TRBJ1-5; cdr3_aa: CASSGQGRVNQPQHF; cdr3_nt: TGTGCCAGCAGCGGACAGGGGAGGGTCAATCAGCCCCAGCATTTT
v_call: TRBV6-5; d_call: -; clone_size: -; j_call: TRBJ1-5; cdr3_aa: CASSEGLNGQPQHF; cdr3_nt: TGTGCCAGCTCTGAGGGACTCAACGGTCAGCCCCAGCATTTT
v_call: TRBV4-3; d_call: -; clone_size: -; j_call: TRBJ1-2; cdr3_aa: CASSQAHFRGGYTF; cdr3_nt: TGCGCCAGCAGCCAGGCCCACTTCCGAGGGGGCTACACCTTC
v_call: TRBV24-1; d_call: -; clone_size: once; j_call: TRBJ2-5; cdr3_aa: CATSDPTGIRETQYF; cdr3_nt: TGTGCCACCAGTGACCCTACAGGGATTCGGGAGACCCAGTACTTC
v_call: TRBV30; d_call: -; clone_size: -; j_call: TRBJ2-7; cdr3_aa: CAWSYGSYEQYF; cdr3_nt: TGTGCCTGGAGTTATGGGTCATACGAGCAGTACTTC
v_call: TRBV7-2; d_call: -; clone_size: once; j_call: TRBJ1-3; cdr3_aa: CASSSGTNPPWGGNTIYF; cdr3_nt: TGTGCCAGCAGTTCCGGGACAAACCCCCCCTGGGGAGGAAACACCATATATTTT
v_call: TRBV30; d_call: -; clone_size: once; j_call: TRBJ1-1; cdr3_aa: CAWSAAFNTEAFF; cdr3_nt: TGTGCCTGGAGTGCTGCTTTTAACACTGAAGCTTTCTTT
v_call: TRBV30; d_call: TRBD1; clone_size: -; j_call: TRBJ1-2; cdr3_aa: CAWSGSPGTGTSYTF; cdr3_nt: TGTGCCTGGAGTGGATCGCCCGGGACAGGGACGAGCTACACCTTC
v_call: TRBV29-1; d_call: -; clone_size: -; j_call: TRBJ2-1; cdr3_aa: CSADTGVSYNEQFF; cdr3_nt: TGCAGCGCCGATACAGGAGTCTCCTACAATGAGCAGTTCTTC
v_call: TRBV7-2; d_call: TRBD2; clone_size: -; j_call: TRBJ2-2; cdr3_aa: CASSLGGLAGGDGELFF; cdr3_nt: TGTGCCAGCAGCTTAGGAGGACTAGCGGGGGGTGACGGGGAGCTGTTTTTT
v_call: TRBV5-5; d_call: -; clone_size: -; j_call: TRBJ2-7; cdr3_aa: CASSFLNEQYF; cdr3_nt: TGTGCCAGCAGCTTTCTTAACGAGCAGTACTTC
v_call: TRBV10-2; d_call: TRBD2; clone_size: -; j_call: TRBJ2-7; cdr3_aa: CASSGQAGGTRFYEQYF; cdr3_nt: TGCGCCAGCAGTGGACAGGCGGGAGGTACTCGTTTCTACGAGCAGTACTTC
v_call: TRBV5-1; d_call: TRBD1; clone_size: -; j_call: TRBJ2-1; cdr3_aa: CASSLTGGHNEQFF; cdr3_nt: TGCGCCAGCAGCTTGACAGGGGGGCACAATGAGCAGTTCTTC
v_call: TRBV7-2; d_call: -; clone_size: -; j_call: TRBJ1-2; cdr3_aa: CASSRTVNTNYGYTF; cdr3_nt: TGTGCCAGCAGCCGGACAGTGAATACTAACTATGGCTACACCTTC
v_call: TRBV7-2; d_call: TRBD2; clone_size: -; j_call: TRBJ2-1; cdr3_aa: CASSTQSGGGNEQFF; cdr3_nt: TGTGCCAGCAGCACCCAAAGCGGGGGGGGCAATGAGCAGTTCTTC
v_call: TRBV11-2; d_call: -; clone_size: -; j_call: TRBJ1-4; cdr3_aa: CASSSRRGYEKLFF; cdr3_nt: TGTGCCAGCAGCTCAAGGAGGGGGTATGAAAAACTGTTTTTT
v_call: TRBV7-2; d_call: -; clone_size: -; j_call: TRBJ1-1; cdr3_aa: CASSLASGAGTEAFF; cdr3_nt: TGTGCCAGCAGCTTAGCATCCGGGGCTGGCACTGAAGCTTTCTTT